These 17 T cell receptor beta chains originate from one sample sequenced in a study of shared clonotypes between healthy human individuals. Data came from immunoSEQ multiplex PCR; TCRdb stores just in-frame clones and leaves some out. Found here are 2.3 million or so clones, over 90% of them singletons; the top ten hold roughly 0.36%. Sequencing input: naive CD4+ T cells from PBMCs. Sample subset: CD45RA+ positively selected. The receptors were gathered from a man aged 18-30 years in good health. Some clones in this sample may be carry-over from other donors' samples.

As concerns this clone: Other nucleotide sequences from this sample produce the same CDR3. The CDR3 DNA reads as TGTGCCAGTAGTATTTTGCCCGGGGAGACCCAGTACTTC. Protein sequence: CASSILPGETQYF. The gene calls are TRBV19 and TRBJ2-5, with no clear D. Per the germline V gene, CDR1 is LNHDA and CDR2 is SQIVND (reference sequence). V shed 3 bases and J shed 5 bases, with 10 bases lying between them. CDR3 length equals 13 residues.

The chain uses TRBV9 and TRBJ2-2, with a possible D match to TRBD2 (5 bases). CDR3 length: 15 amino acids. CDR1 and CDR2 (germline): SGDLS, YYNGEE. The V end was cut by 4 bases, the J end by 4 bases, with 14 bases between. As DNA, the CDR3 is TGTGCCAGCAGCTTGGACCACGAGGGCACCGGGGAGCTGTTTTTT. It specifies CASSLDHEGTGELFF.

With respect to this clone: Other DNA sequences in this sample translate to the same CDR3. Here the CDR3 reads CASSVQTNNEQFF. The CDR3 nucleotides are TGTGCCAGCAGCGTTCAAACGAACAATGAGCAGTTCTTC. This chain uses TRBV9 with TRBJ2-1; D remains unclear. This CDR3 has 13 amino acids. Trimming left V 2 bases short and J 5 bases short, with 8 bases between. The germline gives CDR1 SGDLS, CDR2 YYNGEE.

V and J are TRBV7-8 and TRBJ1-5; TRBD1 is a possible D gene (5 bases). In germline, CDR1 is SGHVS, CDR2 FQNEAQ. The CDR3 is 15 residues long. Trimming shortened V by 2 bases and J by 2 bases, and 10 bases separated the two germline ends. The CDR3: CASSLFGTRNQPQHF. CDR3 nucleotides: TGTGCCAGCAGCTTATTCGGGACTCGCAATCAGCCCCAGCATTTT.

The V and J genes are TRBV7-2 and TRBJ1-3; a possible D gene is TRBD1 (5 bases). Germline CDR1 is SGHTA and CDR2 is FQGNSA. The V end lost 5 bases, the J end lost 8 bases, and 13 bases lay between the germline ends. This CDR3 is 13 amino acids long. The CDR3 region has the DNA TGTGCCAGCAGCCGGGGCCCCCAGGACACCATATATTTT. Amino acid sequence: CASSRGPQDTIYF.

This clone is a singleton in its sample. The rearrangement joins TRBV27 to TRBJ2-2; 11 nucleotides line up with TRBD2. CDR3 length: 17 amino acids. V was pared by 2 bases and J by 4 bases, with 6 bases of the junction left unmatched. Germline V lookup: CDR1 MNHEY, CDR2 SMNVEV (reference sequence). The CDR3 loop is CASSLTSGSLITGELFF. The CDR3 coding sequence is TGTGCCAGCAGTTTAACTAGCGGGAGCCTCATCACCGGGGAGCTGTTTTTT.

This sequence joins TRBV11-2 and TRBJ2-1; 9 bases agree with TRBD2. The CDR3 is 16 residues long. J gave up 11 bases and V 2 bases, and 13 bases lay outside the gene matches. Germline values: CDR1 SGHAT, CDR2 FQNNGV. The CDR3 spells CASSLTPAGGLRKQFF. CDR3 nucleotides: TGTGCCAGCAGCTTAACCCCAGCGGGAGGACTTAGGAAGCAGTTCTTC.

This sequence joins TRBV5-4 and TRBJ2-2; D is perhaps TRBD1 or TRBD2 (5 bases each). This CDR3 is 16 amino acids long. Germline CDR1 SGHNT, CDR2 YYREEE (reference sequence). The V end was cut by 0 bases, the J end by 4 bases, with 13 bases between. The CDR3: CASSLGGGSFTGELFF. CDR3 DNA sequence: TGTGCCAGCAGCTTGGGGGGCGGGTCCTTCACCGGGGAGCTGTTTTTT.

The chain carries TRBV4-3 and TRBJ2-7, with 11 bases fitting TRBD1. Trimming at V came to 4 bases and at J to 2 bases, leaving 1 base not matched to a gene. Germline V gives CDR1 LGHNA, CDR2 YSLEER. The CDR3 consists of 14 residues. This chain's CDR3 is CASSPGQGAYEQYF. CDR3 coding DNA: TGCGCCAGCAGCCCGGGACAGGGGGCCTACGAGCAGTACTTC.

This clone was detected only a few times. This CDR3 is also generated by other DNA sequences in the sample. The genes are TRBV5-1 and TRBJ2-2; 9 bases fit TRBD2. Germline lookup yields CDR1 SGHRS and CDR2 YFSETQ. V dropped 0 bases and J dropped 4; count of bases not matched to a gene: 1. The CDR3 sequence is 15 residues long. The DNA for the CDR3 is TGCGCCAGCAGCTTGGTTAGCGGGAGCACCGGGGAGCTGTTTTTT. Translation gives CASSLVSGSTGELFF.

As to this clone: Within the sample, other DNA sequences also encode this same CDR3. The genes are TRBV5-1 and TRBJ1-1; D unclear. The CDR3 contains 15 residues. CDR1 and CDR2 from the germline V gene are SGHRS and YFSETQ. V gave up 1 base and J gave up 1 base, with 11 bases separating them. CDR3 bases: TGCGCCAGCAGCTTGACCGGCACCGCGAACACTGAAGCTTTCTTT. Amino acids: CASSLTGTANTEAFF.

Worth noting for this clone: The same CDR3 can be traced to other DNA sequences in this sample. The genes are TRBV6-1 and TRBJ1-3; D unresolved. The V end lost 2 bases, the J end lost 4 bases, and 6 bases lay between the germline ends. This CDR3 has 13 amino acids. Looked up from germline, CDR1 is MNHNS and CDR2 is SASEGT. The CDR3 here is CASSETRGNTIYF. The CDR3 DNA reads as TGTGCCAGCAGTGAAACAAGAGGAAACACCATATATTTT.

The genes are TRBV11-3 and TRBJ2-2; no clear D. CDR3 length: 14 residues. Trimming removed 5 bases at V and 5 bases at J, with 12 bases between. Germline-derived CDR1 and CDR2 are SGHNT and YENEEA. The CDR3 DNA reads TGTGCCAGCAGCCGCCGCGCGACAACCGGGGAGCTGTTTTTT. It translates to CASSRRATTGELFF.

The chain recombines TRBV19 with TRBJ2-5; TRBD1 aligns across 8 bases. This CDR3 has 16 amino acids. Germline loops: CDR1 LNHDA, CDR2 SQIVND (reference sequence). The V segment lost 6 bases and the J segment 5 bases; nucleotides outside the gene matches: 14. CDR3 amino acids: CASSPRTGGEEETQYF. CDR3 sequence (DNA): TGTGCCAGTAGCCCCCGTACAGGGGGTGAGGAGGAGACCCAGTACTTC.

The chain joins TRBV6-5 to TRBJ2-1, with 8 bases lining up with TRBD2. The CDR3 is 16 residues long. Per germline, CDR1 MNHEY and CDR2 SVGAGI. With 1 base clipped from V and 4 bases from J, the junction kept 6 bases outside the gene matches. This CDR3 is CASSYLGGTRYNEQFF. CDR3 nucleotides: TGTGCCAGCAGTTACTTAGGCGGGACTAGATACAATGAGCAGTTCTTC.

The rearrangement joins TRBV19 to TRBJ1-5; a weak D match, TRBD1 (5 bases). The length of the CDR3 is 15 residues. The V end lost 3 bases, the J end lost 2 bases, and 11 bases lay between the germline ends. Germline loops: CDR1 LNHDA, CDR2 SQIVND (reference sequence). CDR3 loop: CASSISRDGNQPQHF. In DNA form, the CDR3 reads TGTGCCAGTAGTATTTCCCGGGACGGCAATCAGCCCCAGCATTTT.

The sample holds a few counts of this clone. Different DNA sequences within this sample yield the same CDR3. The J gene is TRBJ1-5, the V gene TRBV7-2; D not resolved. Per the germline V gene, CDR1 is SGHTA and CDR2 is FQGNSA. V dropped 1 base and J dropped 0 bases, with 7 bases sitting between them. The CDR3 totals 15 residues. The CDR3 sequence is CASSLGRYSNQPQHF. The DNA for the CDR3 is TGTGCCAGCAGCTTAGGAAGGTATAGCAATCAGCCCCAGCATTTT. Combining the CDR3 with reference TRBV7-2 and TRBJ1-5 gives the whole variable domain GAGVSQSPSNKVTEKGKDVELRCDPISGHTALYWYRQSLGQGLEFLIYFQGNSAPDKSGLPSDRFSAERTGGSVSTLTIQRTQQEDSAVYLCASSLGRYSNQPQHFGDGTRLSIL.